The sequence of this TCR beta chain was determined in a study of blood T cell repertoires in COVID-19. Study summary: Samples taken during acute and convalescent COVID-19 were collected in the United States, Italy and Spain. PBMCs, B-cell-depleted T cells, or T cells provided the cDNA or gDNA that made up the material.

Original data processing: By means of reference gene primer amplification, nucleated cell counts were estimated. Profiling relied on immunoSEQ multiplex PCR, and the TCRdb table lists in-frame clones only, not all of them. V, J and clone size derive from that table, while D and trimming were established from the DNA sequence. The profile shows 55,000 to 80,000 clones, 81% of them singletons. Only a few counts were recorded for this clone. The germline V gene has CDR1 SGHNT and CDR2 YYREEE (reference sequence). V lost 4 bases, J lost 4 bases, and 11 bases stayed unmatched. The CDR3 runs 15 residues. The chain couples TRBV5-4 to TRBJ2-7; 7 bases agree with TRBD2. The clonotype originates from a human donor in a cohort sampled during active COVID-19. What was sequenced was peripheral blood. CDR3 sequence: CASSPGPLAEYEQYF. In DNA, the CDR3 is TGTGCCAGCAGCCCAGGGCCCCTAGCGGAGTACGAGCAGTACTTC.